The present TCR beta chain was sequenced within a study of blood T cells in healthy people across ages. This CDR3 spans 15 amino acids. J gave up 5 bases and V 5 bases, and 4 bases lay outside the gene matches. Per the germline V gene, CDR1 is MNHEY and CDR2 is SVGAGI. The authors ran a second PCR of 7 to 11 cycles using a sample-barcoded 5' primer and a J-beta primer mix. Via MiXCR, TCRdb re-called the 5' RACE reads, giving one row per CDR3 protein. The table records 900,000 to 950,000 distinct CDR3 sequences, 25% to 30% of them present only once. This clonotype was seen at least ten times. These data were likewise used in another study, on T cells of mothers and their children.

Specimen: blood. This TCR was recovered from a woman aged 35 to 49 in good health. V usage is TRBV6-5 and J usage is TRBJ2-1, with 12 bases lining up with TRBD1. CDR3 coding DNA: TGTGCCAGCAGTAGGGGGACAGGGGGCAACAATGAGCAGTTCTTC. Residues: CASSRGTGGNNEQFF.